This is a list of T cell receptor beta chains from one sample in a study of cytomegalovirus exposure and HLA in healthy donors. The protocol was immunoSEQ multiplex PCR, while the TCRdb copy is restricted to in-frame clones and leaves out a portion. The sample lists about 110,000 clones, roughly two thirds occurring once. The sample was PBMCs. These TCRs come from a woman aged 30 to 39 in good health and CMV-seronegative. The CDR3 runs from the conserved cysteine through the conserved F or W. A D gene is named only where the DNA matches it firmly. Clone sizes are given selectively: once, few, many, or a class where the clone is expanded.

j_gene,v_gene,d_gene,abundance,CDR3aa,CDR3nt
TRBJ1-2,TRBV6-5,TRBD1,few,CASRDTGVRGYTF,TGTGCCAGCAGGGATACAGGGGTCCGGGGCTACACCTTC
TRBJ1-5,TRBV7-8,TRBD1,-,CASSLGTGGGNQPQHF,TGTGCCAGCAGCTTAGGTACAGGGGGTGGGAATCAGCCCCAGCATTTT
TRBJ2-2,TRBV11-3,TRBD2,-,CASRGGPHGELFF,TGTGCCAGCAGGGGAGGGCCCCACGGGGAGCTGTTTTTT
TRBJ2-1,TRBV5-6,-,-,CASSTGLSRDEQFF,TGTGCCAGCAGCACGGGACTTTCACGTGATGAGCAGTTCTTC
TRBJ2-2,TRBV2,TRBD2,-,CASRRAGGYTGELFF,TGTGCCAGCAGACGAGCGGGAGGTTACACCGGGGAGCTGTTTTTT
TRBJ2-5,TRBV9,TRBD2,-,CASSAGLAGGIQETQYF,TGTGCCAGCAGCGCGGGACTAGCGGGAGGAATCCAAGAGACCCAGTACTTC
TRBJ2-3,TRBV7-2,-,-,CASSLYSRGTDTQYF,TGTGCCAGCAGCTTATACTCGCGGGGCACAGATACGCAGTATTTT
TRBJ2-3,TRBV7-2,TRBD2,-,CASSLLPVAGGHTDTQYF,TGTGCCAGCAGCTTACTCCCCGTAGCGGGAGGCCACACAGATACGCAGTATTTT
TRBJ1-6,TRBV5-6,TRBD1,-,CASRLGQRNSPLHF,TGTGCCAGCAGACTGGGACAGAGGAATTCACCCCTCCACTTT
TRBJ2-1,TRBV2,TRBD1,-,CASSWDRASYNEQFF,TGTGCCAGCAGTTGGGACAGGGCCTCCTACAATGAGCAGTTCTTC
TRBJ1-4,TRBV4-3,-,-,CASSQRFQASNEKLFF,TGCGCCAGCAGCCAACGATTCCAGGCGAGTAATGAAAAACTGTTTTTT
TRBJ2-1,TRBV30,-,few,CAWSLSSYNEQFF,TGTGCCTGGAGTCTTAGCTCCTACAATGAGCAGTTCTTC
TRBJ1-1,TRBV28,-,-,CASTTTGITEAFF,TGTGCCAGCACCACAACGGGGATCACTGAAGCTTTCTTT
TRBJ1-1,TRBV2,-,few,CASSEQGLNTEAFF,TGTGCCAGCAGTGAACAGGGCCTAAACACTGAAGCTTTCTTT
TRBJ1-5,TRBV28,-,few,CASSFGNQPQHF,TGTGCCAGCAGTTTCGGGAATCAGCCCCAGCATTTT
TRBJ1-1,TRBV5-1,TRBD1,few,CASSRLTGGSRDSEAFF,TGCGCCAGCAGCCGTCTTACAGGGGGCTCCCGAGACTCTGAAGCTTTCTTT
TRBJ2-3,TRBV7-2,TRBD2,-,CASSRLAGLSTDTQYF,TGTGCCAGCAGCAGACTAGCGGGACTTAGCACAGATACGCAGTATTTT
TRBJ2-1,TRBV6-1,-,-,CASSAEGLVPNEQFF,TGTGCCAGCAGTGCAGAAGGACTGGTCCCCAATGAGCAGTTCTTC
TRBJ2-3,TRBV5-4,-,few,CASSLELGGQQDTQYF,TGTGCCAGCAGCTTGGAGTTGGGGGGGCAACAAGATACGCAGTATTTT
TRBJ2-7,TRBV28,TRBD2,-,CASSLWTSGSSDYEQYF,TGTGCCAGCAGTTTATGGACTAGCGGGAGCTCAGACTACGAGCAGTACTTC
TRBJ2-5,TRBV7-6,TRBD2,-,CASSLAPLGLAGEAKTQYF,TGTGCCAGCAGCTTAGCCCCCTTGGGACTAGCGGGAGAGGCAAAGACCCAGTACTTC
TRBJ2-1,TRBV14,TRBD2,-,CASSQPLAGGWNEQFF,TGTGCCAGCAGCCAGCCCCTAGCGGGAGGGTGGAATGAGCAGTTCTTC
TRBJ2-7,TRBV15,TRBD2,-,CATSRDASGVSSYEQYF,TGTGCCACCAGCAGAGATGCTAGCGGGGTCAGCTCCTACGAGCAGTACTTC
TRBJ1-4,TRBV5-6,-,-,CASSTGGYEKLFF,TGTGCCAGCAGCACGGGGGGGTACGAAAAACTGTTTTTT
TRBJ1-2,TRBV4-1,-,-,CASSQDPRGYGYTF,TGCGCCAGCAGCCAAGATCCCCGCGGCTATGGCTACACCTTC
TRBJ1-2,TRBV28,TRBD1,few,CASSQGQGMGYTF,TGTGCCAGCAGCCAAGGACAGGGGATGGGCTACACCTTC
TRBJ1-2,TRBV7-2,TRBD1,few,CASSSSQGAFYGYTF,TGTGCCAGCAGCTCTTCACAGGGGGCCTTTTATGGCTACACCTTC
TRBJ1-1,TRBV19,-,few,CASSMRLVMNTEAFF,TGTGCCAGTAGTATGAGGTTAGTGATGAACACTGAAGCTTTCTTT
TRBJ2-5,TRBV7-7,TRBD1,-,CASSSGQDLGETQYF,TGTGCTAGCAGCTCGGGACAGGACCTTGGGGAGACCCAGTACTTC
TRBJ2-5,TRBV15,TRBD1,-,CATSGGHRGQETQYF,TGTGCCACCAGCGGGGGTCACAGGGGTCAAGAGACCCAGTACTTC
TRBJ1-2,TRBV27,TRBD1,few,CASSNRDRVVPNYGYTF,TGTGCCAGCAGTAACCGGGACAGGGTTGTCCCTAACTATGGCTACACCTTC
TRBJ2-3,TRBV7-6,-,few,CASSLESRGGTDTQYF,TGTGCCAGCAGCTTAGAGAGCAGGGGAGGCACAGATACGCAGTATTTT
TRBJ1-1,TRBV13,-,few,CASSLRGRATDTEAFF,TGTGCCAGCAGCTTAAGGGGCAGGGCGACCGACACTGAAGCTTTCTTT
TRBJ2-2,TRBV10-3,TRBD2,once,CAIRSLAGANTGELFF,TGTGCCATCAGATCGCTAGCGGGAGCGAACACCGGGGAGCTGTTTTTT
TRBJ2-1,TRBV5-1,-,once,CASSLGGGTNEQFF,TGCGCCAGCAGCTTGGGTGGGGGGACCAATGAGCAGTTCTTC
TRBJ2-1,TRBV27,TRBD2,-,CASSFSSGWSEQFF,TGTGCCAGCAGTTTCTCTAGCGGTTGGAGTGAGCAGTTCTTC
TRBJ2-3,TRBV5-6,-,-,CASSFLRLDTDTQYF,TGTGCCAGCAGCTTTCTGCGGTTAGACACAGATACGCAGTATTTT
TRBJ2-7,TRBV7-6,TRBD2,-,CASSWTSGSSYEQYF,TGTGCCAGCTCCTGGACTAGCGGGAGCTCCTACGAGCAGTACTTC
TRBJ2-7,TRBV27,-,few,CASSPRGSGLYEQYF,TGTGCCAGCAGCCCCCGAGGTAGCGGCCTCTACGAGCAGTACTTC
TRBJ2-7,TRBV10-3,-,few,CAIREGARTYEQYF,TGTGCCATCAGGGAAGGGGCGCGAACCTACGAGCAGTACTTC
TRBJ2-7,TRBV7-6,TRBD1,few,CASSSPGQGAYEQYF,TGTGCCAGCAGCTCACCGGGACAGGGGGCTTACGAGCAGTACTTC
TRBJ2-7,TRBV27,TRBD2,once,CASSSRTRSSEQYF,TGTGCCAGCAGTTCTCGGACTAGATCCAGCGAGCAGTACTTC
TRBJ2-1,TRBV6-6,-,few,CASSSDRVRNEQFF,TGTGCCAGCAGTTCCGATAGAGTACGAAATGAGCAGTTCTTC